This TCR beta chain is from a study of shared clonotypes between healthy human individuals. General study results and limits: Exclusively blood specimens were collected; tissue repertoires likely differ.

The protocol was immunoSEQ multiplex PCR, while the TCRdb copy is restricted to in-frame clones and leaves out a portion. Of roughly 2.2 million clones in the sample, 85% to 95% were seen once. There are 15 residues in the CDR3. The germline gives CDR1 SGHNT, CDR2 YYREEE (reference sequence). The germline V and J ends were trimmed by 5 bases and 5 bases, with 19 bases remaining between them. As concerns this clone: The antigen is unknown.

The rearrangement links TRBV5-4 to TRBJ1-1; D might be TRBD1 (6 bases). The clonotype originates from a man aged 18-30 years in good health. Some clones in this sample may be carry-over from other donors' samples. The sequenced sample was naive CD4+ T cells from PBMCs. The subset: CD45RA+ positively selected. Written as DNA, the CDR3 is TGTGCCAGCAGTACCCCTCACGAGAGGGGGACTGAAGCTTTCTTT. Its translation: CASSTPHERGTEAFF.